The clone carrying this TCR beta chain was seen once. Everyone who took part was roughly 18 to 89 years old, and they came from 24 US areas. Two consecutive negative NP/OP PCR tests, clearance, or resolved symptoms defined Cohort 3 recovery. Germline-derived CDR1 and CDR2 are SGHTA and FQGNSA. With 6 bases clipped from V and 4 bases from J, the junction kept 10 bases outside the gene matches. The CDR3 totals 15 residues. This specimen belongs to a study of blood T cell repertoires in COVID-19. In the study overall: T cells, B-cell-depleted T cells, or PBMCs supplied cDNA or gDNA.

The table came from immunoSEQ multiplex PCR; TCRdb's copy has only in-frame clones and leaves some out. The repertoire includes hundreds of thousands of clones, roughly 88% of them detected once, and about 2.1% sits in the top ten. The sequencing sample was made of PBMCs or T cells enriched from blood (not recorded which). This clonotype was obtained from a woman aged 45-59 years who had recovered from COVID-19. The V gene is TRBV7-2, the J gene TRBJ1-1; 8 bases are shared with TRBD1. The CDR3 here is CASRGLQGAFTEAFF. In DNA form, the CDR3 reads TGTGCCAGCAGAGGCCTTCAGGGGGCGTTCACTGAAGCTTTCTTT.